This TCR beta chain appears in the sequencing data of a study of OX40 agonist ivuxolimab in advanced cancers. Study details: As their treatment, patients were administered ivuxolimab, an agonistic anti-OX40 (CD134) antibody. Checkpoint inhibitors had been given previously to under 50% of patients.

V was cut by 0 bases and J by 7 bases, with 10 bases left in between. Germline CDR1 is GTSNPN and CDR2 is SVGIG (reference sequence). CDR3 length equals 13 residues. Study conclusions and caveats: The average count of expanded clones was higher among CD8+ T cells than among CD4+.

No patient had autoimmune disease or received systemic immunosuppression. Sequenced by immunoSEQ multiplex PCR; TCRdb stores in-frame clones only, minus some. The table has some 130,000 clones, around 87% seen once. The count of this clone is one. Its specificity is unknown. Source: CD4+ or CD8+ T cells sorted from blood, taken in a trial of the OX40 agonist ivuxolimab. This rearrangement joins TRBV30 to TRBJ1-3; unclear D gene. This TCR was recovered from an adult with an advanced solid tumor such as melanoma, head and neck, liver or kidney cancer. This CDR3 reads CAWSVKIGNTIYF. The CDR3 DNA reads as TGTGCCTGGAGTGTTAAGATCGGGAACACCATATATTTT.